The entry below describes one TCR beta chain. Here immunoSEQ multiplex PCR was the method, and the copy in TCRdb shows in-frame clones only, minus some. The sample yields 2 million to 3 million clones, approximately 93% seen once. Donors comprised only Caucasian adults living in Nashville, Tennessee. The entry originates in a study of shared clonotypes between healthy human individuals. As for the study in general: Plates per donor: three CD4 naive, three CD4 memory, two CD8 naive, one CD8 memory.

The CDR3 loop spans 16 amino acids. The germline V gene encodes CDR1 SGHAT and CDR2 FQNNGV. With 4 bases removed from V and 1 base from J, the gap between germline ends came to 16 bases. The sample was naive CD4+ T cells from PBMCs. The subset was: CD45RA+ positively selected. This chain uses TRBV11-2 with TRBJ2-5; D not certain. The clonotype originates from a man younger than 30 in good health. Some clones in this sample may be carry-over from other donors' samples. The CDR3 DNA reads TGTGCCAGCAGCTCCGCCCCGCCAGCCGCCCAAGAGACCCAGTACTTC. It codes for CASSSAPPAAQETQYF.